Listed below are T cell receptor beta chains from one sample, sequenced in a study of blood T cell repertoires in COVID-19. This table comes from immunoSEQ multiplex PCR, and its TCRdb copy is limited to in-frame clones, with some not included. In the table there are about 200,000 clones, roughly nine tenths of which are singletons. Sequences were obtained from peripheral blood. All receptors come from a man aged 60 to 69 with COVID-19, enrolled during active disease. Each CDR3 is given with its conserved first and last residue. Each record gives: clone size, V gene, D gene, J gene, CDR3 protein, CDR3 DNA. A D gene is named only where the DNA matches it firmly. Size values are once, few and many counts, or a class for expanded clones, and some rows have none.

.,TRBV12-3/TRBV12-4,TRBD2,TRBJ2-1,CASSTTSGSLF,TGTGCCAGCAGTACGACTAGCGGGTCTCTCTTC
.,TRBV7-9,TRBD2,TRBJ2-3,CASSPGTSGGTDTQYF,TGTGCCAGCAGCCCCGGGACTAGCGGGGGTACAGATACGCAGTATTTT
.,TRBV13,.,TRBJ1-2,CASSLGPGRQDYGYTF,TGTGCCAGCAGCTTAGGCCCGGGTAGACAGGACTATGGCTACACCTTC
.,TRBV3-1/TRBV3-2,TRBD2,TRBJ2-3,CASSQERLAGVVDTQYF,TGTGCCAGCAGCCAAGAGAGACTAGCGGGAGTAGTAGATACGCAGTATTTT
.,TRBV5-1,TRBD1,TRBJ1-5,CASSLTTGDQPQHF,TGCGCCAGCAGCTTAACTACAGGGGATCAGCCCCAGCATTTT
.,TRBV4-1,TRBD1,TRBJ1-5,CASSRDRGGNQPQHF,TGCGCCAGCAGCCGGGACAGGGGAGGCAATCAGCCCCAGCATTTT
.,TRBV7-9,.,TRBJ1-6,CASSSPYPSQGISPLHF,TGTGCCAGCAGCTCCCCCTACCCGAGTCAGGGAATTTCACCCCTCCACTTT
.,TRBV14,.,TRBJ2-2,CASSQVDRHTGELFF,TGTGCCAGCAGCCAAGTAGACAGACACACCGGGGAGCTGTTTTTT
once,TRBV30,TRBD2,TRBJ2-3,CAWSAGTSGRGTDTQYF,TGTGCCTGGAGTGCGGGAACTAGCGGGAGGGGCACAGATACGCAGTATTTT
.,TRBV18,TRBD1,TRBJ1-6,CASSRQGAGYNSPLHF,TGTGCCAGCTCACGACAGGGGGCTGGGTATAATTCACCCCTCCACTTT
.,TRBV18,.,TRBJ2-7,CASSSSGNKPYEQYF,TGTGCCAGCTCATCCTCAGGGAACAAACCTTACGAGCAGTACTTC
.,TRBV18,TRBD1,TRBJ1-2,CASSLPGQGVYGYTF,TGTGCCAGCTCTCTCCCGGGACAGGGGGTTTATGGCTACACCTTC
.,TRBV5-1,TRBD1,TRBJ1-4,CASRRQGGEKLFF,TGCGCCAGCAGAAGACAGGGGGGTGAAAAACTGTTTTTT
once,TRBV20-1,.,TRBJ2-1,CSAVPVLRQFF,TGCAGTGCTGTGCCGGTTTTAAGGCAGTTCTTC
.,TRBV19,.,TRBJ1-2,CASSIGTRTYGYTF,TGTGCCAGTAGTATAGGGACACGGACCTATGGCTACACCTTC
few,TRBV4-2,TRBD2,TRBJ2-2,CASSQPKTSGRVTGELFF,TGTGCCAGCAGCCAACCAAAGACTAGCGGGAGGGTGACCGGGGAGCTGTTTTTT
.,TRBV6-6,.,TRBJ2-1,CASSNRYGEQFF,TGTGCCAGCAGCAATAGATATGGTGAGCAGTTCTTC
once,TRBV28,TRBD2,TRBJ2-2,CASSLISGLASDTGELFF,TGTGCCAGCAGTTTAATTAGCGGGCTAGCGTCCGACACCGGGGAGCTGTTTTTT
once,TRBV30,.,TRBJ1-2,CAWSAPPADGYTF,TGTGCCTGGAGTGCCCCACCGGCGGATGGCTACACCTTC
once,TRBV30,TRBD1,TRBJ2-7,CAWTAGGLYEQYF,TGTGCCTGGACGGCAGGGGGTCTATACGAGCAGTACTTC
.,TRBV19,.,TRBJ1-5,CASSIDRQGSNQPQHF,TGTGCCAGTAGTATAGATCGCCAGGGGAGCAATCAGCCCCAGCATTTT
.,TRBV19,.,TRBJ1-6,CASSNSGVPNSPLHF,TGTGCCAGTAGCAACTCCGGAGTCCCTAATTCACCCCTCCACTTT
.,TRBV12-3/TRBV12-4,TRBD1,TRBJ1-2,CASSLRTGDGYTF,TGTGCCAGCAGTTTAAGGACAGGGGATGGCTACACCTTC
.,TRBV5-8,TRBD2,TRBJ2-1,CASSLDRLAGGGEQFF,TGTGCCAGCAGCTTGGACCGGCTAGCGGGGGGCGGCGAGCAGTTCTTC
.,TRBV4-1,.,TRBJ2-3,CASSPGIAPDTQYF,TGCGCCAGCAGCCCAGGAATCGCCCCAGATACGCAGTATTTT
.,TRBV18,TRBD1,TRBJ1-4,CASSPLTGKGEKLFF,TGTGCCAGCTCACCTTTGACAGGGAAGGGTGAAAAACTGTTTTTT
.,TRBV7-9,.,TRBJ1-1,CASSLLLTEAFF,TGTGCCAGCAGCTTATTATTGACTGAAGCTTTCTTT
.,TRBV25-1,.,TRBJ1-2,CASSDSTGGPRGGYTF,TGTGCCAGCAGTGATTCAACGGGGGGGCCGAGAGGTGGCTACACCTTC
.,TRBV19,TRBD2,TRBJ2-2,CASSPPRLAGPTGELFF,TGTGCCAGTAGTCCCCCCCGACTAGCGGGGCCCACCGGGGAGCTGTTTTTT
once,TRBV6-5,TRBD1,TRBJ1-2,CASSLGQGRAGYTF,TGTGCCAGCAGCTTGGGACAGGGGCGCGCTGGCTACACCTTC
.,TRBV28,.,TRBJ1-1,CASSRPPPGENTEAFF,TGTGCCAGCAGCCGCCCTCCCCCCGGTGAGAACACTGAAGCTTTCTTT
.,TRBV7-9,.,TRBJ2-3,CASSSLSGAGDTQYF,TGTGCCAGCAGCTCCTTATCTGGGGCCGGAGATACGCAGTATTTT
.,TRBV5-5,TRBD2,TRBJ2-1,CASSWAGDQFF,TGTGCCAGCAGCTGGGCGGGAGATCAGTTCTTC
.,TRBV19,TRBD1,TRBJ1-6,CASSAGTGSFNSPLHF,TGTGCCAGTAGTGCCGGGACAGGGTCATTTAATTCACCCCTCCACTTT
.,TRBV11-2,.,TRBJ2-2,CASSFRARRGTGELFF,TGTGCCAGCAGCTTCCGGGCGAGGAGGGGCACCGGGGAGCTGTTTTTT
.,TRBV5-4,.,TRBJ1-6,CASSDLGRGWNSPLHF,TGTGCCAGCAGCGATTTGGGGAGGGGGTGGAATTCACCCCTCCACTTT
.,TRBV24-1,TRBD1,TRBJ2-5,CATSDSRDRGLGETQYF,TGTGCCACCAGTGATTCCCGGGACAGGGGGCTGGGGGAGACCCAGTACTTC
.,TRBV19,.,TRBJ2-7,CASGKGAGGLYEQYF,TGTGCCAGTGGGAAGGGGGCGGGAGGACTCTACGAGCAGTACTTC
.,TRBV9,.,TRBJ2-2,CASSVVGSGGTGELFF,TGTGCCAGCAGCGTAGTTGGTAGCGGAGGCACCGGGGAGCTGTTTTTT
.,TRBV9,TRBD2,TRBJ2-7,CASSVGPEGLAVYEQYF,TGTGCCAGCAGCGTAGGGCCGGAGGGACTAGCGGTTTACGAGCAGTACTTC
.,TRBV3-1/TRBV3-2,TRBD1,TRBJ1-2,CASSHAGQGGDYGYTF,TGTGCCAGCAGCCATGCGGGACAGGGAGGGGACTATGGCTACACCTTC